The source of this TCR beta chain is a study of T-cell reconstitution after alpha-beta-depleted transplantation in children. The study, taken as a whole, reports: Where some patients showed high TCRbeta diversity at day 60, it came from recipient T cells and thymic progenitors that had survived. Where alpha-beta T cells came from about two months after transplant was reportedly several hundred expanded graft clones. T-cell numbers and diversity one year post-transplant derived largely from freshly generated T cells.

The CDR3 is made up of 15 amino acids. Germline V gene sequence: CDR1 SGHRS, CDR2 YFSETQ. V lost 3 bases, J lost 8 bases, and 8 bases stayed unmatched. Unique molecular identifiers were built into the TCRbeta library. TCRdb ran MiXCR on the PCR reads and lists one entry per CDR3 protein. The sample gives about 440,000 distinct CDR3 sequences, 43% of which show up once; roughly a quarter is in the top ten. This clonotype was seen only a few times. Its antigen remains unknown. The TCR sequence derives from a girl aged 2-10 years with aplastic anemia, due to receive a stem cell transplant. The rearrangement links TRBV5-1 to TRBJ2-1; 10 bases are a match to TRBD2. The sample in question was PBMCs, obtained before TCRalphabeta/CD19-depleted stem cell transplant. CDR3 bases: TGCGCCAGCAGCTGGAGCGGGAGGGCCGAAGATGAGCAGTTCTTC. Encoded protein: CASSWSGRAEDEQFF.